This TCR beta chain was found in a study of T cells in Graves' hyperthyroidism and ophthalmopathy. Amplification of TCR beta CDR3 regions used RNA as the template. When the TCR CDR3 underwent first-round RT-PCR, the HTBI primer set was used. MiXCR, applied by TCRdb to the multiplex PCR reads, yields one record per CDR3 protein. The sample holds 450,000 to 700,000 distinct CDR3 sequences, just over 45% seen once. This CDR3 region has 14 residues. Trimming removed 4 bases from V and 7 bases from J, with 14 bases in between. The germline CDR1 and CDR2 sequences are SGHNT and YYREEE (reference sequence). This receptor was identified in an adult woman with Graves' disease, either hyperthyroidism or ophthalmopathy (not recorded which). The chain is built from TRBV5-4 and TRBJ1-4; no clear D gene. Sequenced material: peripheral blood or thyroid tissue (not recorded which). The CDR3 nucleotides are TGTGCCAGCAGCACGGACGGGTCCACTGAAAAACTGTTTTTT. It encodes CASSTDGSTEKLFF.